The 27 T cell receptor beta chains in this list originate from one sample, sequenced in a study of OX40 agonist ivuxolimab in advanced cancers. Only in-frame clones appear in the TCRdb table, and some are missing; sequencing was by immunoSEQ multiplex PCR. Seen here are about 14,000 clones, approximately 84% observed once, and the top ten hold roughly two thirds. Sequencing used CD4+ or CD8+ T cells sorted from blood, obtained in a trial of the OX40 agonist ivuxolimab. The receptors derive from an adult with an advanced solid tumor such as melanoma, head and neck, liver or kidney cancer.

The chain employs TRBV30 and TRBJ1-2; D unresolved. The germline gives CDR1 GTSNPN, CDR2 SVGIG (reference sequence). V lost 1 base to trimming and J lost 1 base, with 4 bases between them. The CDR3 length is 12 residues. DNA for the CDR3: TGTGCCTGGAGTGCAGATAACTATGGCTACACCTTC. It encodes CAWSADNYGYTF.

V gene TRBV2 combines with J gene TRBJ2-7, with a weak D call TRBD1 (6 bases). V lost 4 bases to trimming and J lost 3 bases, with 7 bases between them. This CDR3 comprises 12 residues. CDR1 and CDR2 (germline): SNHLY, FYNNEI. CDR3 sequence (DNA): TGTGCCAGCAGTGGAGGGGGCTACGAGCAGTACTTC. Translating gives CASSGGGYEQYF.

V is TRBV14 and J is TRBJ1-1; D remains unclear. CDR1 SGHDN and CDR2 FVKESK come from the germline V gene. Trimming stripped 1 base from V and 5 bases from J, with 14 bases between. CDR3 size: 15 residues. CDR3 amino acids: CASSQAFRGWTEAFF. The DNA of the CDR3 is TGTGCCAGCAGCCAAGCCTTTCGGGGTTGGACTGAAGCTTTCTTT.

This rearrangement joins TRBV29-1 to TRBJ2-7, with D possibly being TRBD1 (6 bases). The CDR3 consists of 14 residues. Trimming removed 6 bases at V and 3 bases at J, with 18 bases between. Germline-derived CDR1 and CDR2 are SQVTM and ANQGSEA. This CDR3 reads CSVMQGKDGYEQYF. The DNA of the CDR3 is TGCAGCGTAATGCAGGGGAAGGATGGCTACGAGCAGTACTTC.

J is TRBJ2-7 and V is TRBV6-1, with TRBD1 matching over 9 bases. CDR3 length: 15 amino acids. Germline loops: CDR1 MNHNS, CDR2 SASEGT. V lost 2 bases, J lost 0 bases, and 2 bases stayed unmatched. The CDR3 DNA reads TGTGCCAGCAGTGAAAAGACAGGGGGCTCCTACGAGCAGTACTTC. Encoded protein: CASSEKTGGSYEQYF.

This clone was detected only once. The rearrangement uses TRBV4-3 and TRBJ2-7; 10 bases agree with TRBD1. The germline gives CDR1 LGHNA, CDR2 YSLEER. The CDR3 consists of 14 residues. With V trimmed by 4 bases and J by 3 bases, 3 bases remained unmatched. The CDR3 DNA is TGCGCCAGCAGCCCAGGACAGGGGGTCTACGAGCAGTACTTC. Protein: CASSPGQGVYEQYF.

V gene TRBV5-1 combines with J gene TRBJ2-2; D is unclear. This CDR3 region has 15 residues. V was shortened by 0 bases and J by 4 bases, with 10 bases between the two germline ends. CDR1 is SGHRS and CDR2 is YFSETQ in the germline V gene. The CDR3 DNA reads as TGCGCCAGCAGCTTGGACAGAAGGAGCACCGGGGAGCTGTTTTTT. Its protein is CASSLDRRSTGELFF.

Comment on this clone: A junction end diverges from the germline sequence, so it may reflect a read error. CDR3 loop: CASSPEGAGYYEQYF. CDR3 DNA: TGCGCCAGCAGCCCCGAGGGGGCAGGGTACTACGAGCAGTACTTC. The gene calls are TRBV7-2 and TRBJ2-7, with 7 bases aligning to TRBD1. Germline values: CDR1 SGHTA, CDR2 FQGNSA. This CDR3 contains 15 residues.

The chain recombines TRBV9 with TRBJ2-1; perhaps TRBD2 as D (5 bases). Germline assignment: CDR1 SGDLS and CDR2 YYNGEE. V was pared by 0 bases and J by 0 bases, with 7 bases between. The CDR3 is made up of 15 amino acids. The CDR3 DNA follows: TGTGCCAGCAGCGTAGCGGGATTCTCCTACAATGAGCAGTTCTTC. Protein: CASSVAGFSYNEQFF.

The chain links TRBV30 to TRBJ2-6, with D perhaps TRBD2 (6 bases). Looked up from germline, CDR1 is GTSNPN and CDR2 is SVGIG (reference sequence). V lost 7 bases, J lost 0 bases, and 16 bases lay in between. The CDR3 runs to 16 residues. As DNA, the CDR3 is TGTGCCTCCTCGGAGGGAAGTCTCTCTGGGGCCAACGTCCTGACTTTC. Its protein product is CASSEGSLSGANVLTF.

The rearrangement joins TRBV2 to TRBJ1-4, with D possibly being TRBD1 (6 bases). V lost 3 bases, J lost 8 bases, and 16 bases lay in between. The V gene's germline CDR1 is SNHLY and CDR2 FYNNEI. This CDR3 contains 15 residues. The CDR3, as DNA: TGTGCCAGCAGTGAGAGTGCGGGGGCGGGCGAAAAACTGTTTTTT. It yields the protein CASSESAGAGEKLFF. The complete variable domain, with remaining parts taken from reference TRBV2 and TRBJ1-4, reads EPEVTQTPSHQVTQMGQEVILRCVPISNHLYFYWYRQILGQKVEFLVSFYNNEISEKSEIFDDQFSVERPDGSNFTLKIRSTKLEDSAMYFCASSESAGAGEKLFFGSGTQLSVL.

This chain joins TRBV7-6 and TRBJ2-2; D is perhaps TRBD2 (6 bases). V lost 2 bases, J lost 5 bases, and 21 bases lay in between. Germline values: CDR1 SGHVS, CDR2 FNYEAQ. There are 18 residues in the CDR3. In DNA form, the CDR3 reads TGTGCCAGCAGCTTACCCCCCAGGACGGGAGTCAGTACCGGGGAGCTGTTTTTT. Protein: CASSLPPRTGVSTGELFF.

Comment on this clone: Other DNA sequences of this sample code for an identical CDR3. The V and J genes are TRBV25-1 and TRBJ2-7, with 8 positions matching TRBD2. Germline assignment: CDR1 MGHDK and CDR2 SYGVNS. J lost 2 bases, V lost 3 bases, and 6 bases had no gene match. The CDR3 has 15 residues. DNA for the CDR3: TGTGCCAGCAGTGATTGGAGCGGGGGAGCCTACGAGCAGTACTTC. Encoded protein: CASSDWSGGAYEQYF.

This clone was recorded a few times. J is TRBJ1-1 and V is TRBV10-3; tentative D call: TRBD1 (5 bases). The V end lost 0 bases, the J end lost 6 bases, and 8 bases lay between the germline ends. The length of the CDR3 is 13 residues. Germline V gene sequence: CDR1 ENHRY, CDR2 SYGVKD. The CDR3 sequence is CAISESGGAEAFF. As DNA, the CDR3 is TGTGCCATCAGTGAGTCCGGGGGTGCTGAAGCTTTCTTT.

The chain carries TRBV7-3 and TRBJ1-1, with no clear D. CDR1 and CDR2 (germline): SGHTA, FQGTGA. The V end was cut by 5 bases, the J end by 1 base, with 8 bases between. CDR3 length: 13 residues. The CDR3 nucleotides are TGTGCCAGCAGCACAGCAGGGAACACTGAAGCTTTCTTT. Amino acid sequence: CASSTAGNTEAFF.

The V call is TRBV9, the J call TRBJ2-3; no clear D. V was pared by 4 bases and J by 2 bases, with 8 bases between. CDR1 and CDR2 (germline): SGDLS, YYNGEE. The length of the CDR3 is 13 residues. The CDR3 nucleotides are TGTGCCAGCAGCTCCCCATACACAGATACGCAGTATTTT. Its protein product is CASSSPYTDTQYF.

The chain has TRBV14 and TRBJ1-4, with 9 bases fitting TRBD1. The CDR3 loop spans 16 amino acids. V lost 3 bases to trimming and J lost 8 bases; unmatched junction nucleotides: 10. Germline V gene data show CDR1 as SGHDN and CDR2 as FVKESK. The CDR3 region is CASSQHTGTGREKLFF. The CDR3 nucleotides are TGTGCCAGCAGCCAGCACACCGGGACAGGGCGAGAAAAACTGTTTTTT.

The rearrangement joins TRBV7-2 to TRBJ2-2; no definite D call. From germline, CDR1 is SGHTA and CDR2 FQGNSA. V was shortened by 2 bases and J by 7 bases, with 8 bases between the two germline ends. The CDR3 consists of 13 residues. CDR3 loop: CASSLLPNGELFF. CDR3 nucleotide sequence: TGTGCCAGCAGCTTATTACCTAACGGGGAGCTGTTTTTT.

J is TRBJ2-3 and V is TRBV5-4, with a tentative D call TRBD2 (6 bases). This CDR3 contains 14 residues. V lost 4 bases, J lost 4 bases, and 13 bases lay in between. Per germline, CDR1 SGHNT and CDR2 YYREEE (reference sequence). The DNA of the CDR3 is TGTGCCAGCAGCCTATGGGGGGACCCAGATACGCAGTATTTT. Protein sequence: CASSLWGDPDTQYF.

V gene TRBV4-1 combines with J gene TRBJ1-3; D is unclear. This CDR3 region has 15 residues. With 0 bases removed from V and 0 bases from J, the gap between germline ends came to 6 bases. The V gene's germline CDR1 is MGHRA and CDR2 YSYEKL. CDR3 residues: CASSQEASSGNTIYF. The CDR3 region has the DNA TGCGCCAGCAGCCAAGAGGCCAGCTCTGGAAACACCATATATTTT.

The chain combines TRBV29-1 with TRBJ1-1; D might be TRBD1 (6 bases). CDR3 size: 10 residues. V lost 4 bases and J lost 10, with 10 bases in between. Germline V gene data show CDR1 as SQVTM and CDR2 as ANQGSEA. In DNA form, the CDR3 reads TGCAGCGTTGGTCAGGGGTTAGCTTTCTTT. The encoded protein is CSVGQGLAFF.

This sequence joins TRBV6-5 and TRBJ2-7; TRBD1 might be the D (5 bases). V lost 5 bases to trimming and J lost 8 bases, with 19 bases between them. CDR1 MNHEY and CDR2 SVGAGI come from the germline V gene. The CDR3 covers 14 residues. As DNA, the CDR3 is TGTGCCAGCAGTAAACTGGTGACAGACTTGAAGCAGTACTTC. It specifies CASSKLVTDLKQYF.

The chain couples TRBV9 to TRBJ1-5; D is perhaps TRBD1 (6 bases). Germline V gives CDR1 SGDLS, CDR2 YYNGEE. The CDR3 spans 14 residues. V was clipped by 0 bases and J by 2 bases, with 6 bases between them. In DNA form, the CDR3 reads TGTGCCAGCAGCGTAGGGACAGGCAATCAGCCCCAGCATTTT. Translated: CASSVGTGNQPQHF.

This rearrangement joins TRBV2 to TRBJ1-1, with unresolved D. Germline-derived CDR1 and CDR2 are SNHLY and FYNNEI. The CDR3 extends over 11 amino acids. V lost 9 bases, J lost 5 bases, and 10 bases lay in between. The CDR3 DNA follows: TGTGCCAGATACGGTGGGACTGAAGCTTTCTTT. Amino acids: CARYGGTEAFF.

This chain joins TRBV4-1 and TRBJ2-7; TRBD1 is a possible D gene (6 bases). The germline V gene has CDR1 MGHRA and CDR2 YSYEKL. This CDR3 has 15 residues. V was pared by 1 base and J by 4 bases, with 14 bases between. The CDR3, as DNA: TGCGCCAGCAGCCAAGTAGAGGGGGTGGTTTACGAGCAGTACTTC. This sequence encodes CASSQVEGVVYEQYF.

The rearrangement joins TRBV11-3 to TRBJ2-7; 10 nucleotides agree with TRBD2. The CDR3 loop spans 16 amino acids. CDR1 and CDR2 (germline): SGHNT, YENEEA. Losses at the gene ends were 5 bases for V and 2 bases for J; bases not matched to a gene: 9. CDR3 sequence reads: CASSIGPLAGAYEQYF. The CDR3, as DNA: TGTGCCAGCAGCATTGGACCCCTAGCGGGAGCCTACGAGCAGTACTTC.

Sample share makes this clone hyperexpanded. J is TRBJ2-7 and V is TRBV9; the match to TRBD1 covers 9 bases. The ends lost 1 base at V and 3 bases at J; junction bases unmatched: 5. Germline CDR1 and CDR2: SGDLS and YYNGEE. CDR3 size: 15 residues. CDR3 in DNA: TGTGCCAGCAGCGTAACGGGACAGGGAGGCTACGAGCAGTACTTC. Its translation is CASSVTGQGGYEQYF. The whole variable domain, remainder taken from reference TRBV9 and TRBJ2-7, is DSGVTQTPKHLITATGQRVTLRCSPRSGDLSVYWYQQSLDQGLQFLIQYYNGEERAKGNILERFSAQQFPDLHSELNLSSLELGDSALYFCASSVTGQGGYEQYFGPGTRLTVT.